These 4 T cell receptor beta chains originate from one sample sequenced in a study of blood T cell repertoires in COVID-19 (dated by TCRdb to 2020 to 2021). The receptor library was made with the immunoSEQ multiplex PCR assay. TCRdb mirrors the immuneACCESS table, restricted to in-frame sequences. Some clones are absent from its copies; in checked studies, under half trace to an unresolved V gene, and the reason for the others is unknown. The sample table records 250,000 or so clones; roughly 88% of these occur just once. The ten most abundant clones make up more than 3% of the sample. The specimen sequenced was PBMCs or T cells enriched from blood (not recorded which). These receptors were collected from a woman in her thirties who had been exposed to COVID-19.

The V call is TRBV2, the J call TRBJ2-1, with 9 positions matching TRBD2. The V gene's germline CDR1 is SNHLY and CDR2 FYNNEI. Germline trimming cut 7 bases from V and 7 bases from J; bases unmatched to any gene: 17. The CDR3 is 17 residues long. In DNA form, the CDR3 reads TGTGCCAGCACTCGGGCCATGGCGGGAGGGCCCGGAAATGAGCAGTTCTTC. It yields the protein CASTRAMAGGPGNEQFF.

This clone showed up just once. V gene TRBV10-3 combines with J gene TRBJ2-7; a weak D match, TRBD2 (6 bases). Looked up from germline, CDR1 is ENHRY and CDR2 is SYGVKD. This CDR3 comprises 14 residues. V was shortened by 6 bases and J by 0 bases, with 12 bases between the two germline ends. CDR3 DNA: TGTGCCATCAGGTCGGCGGGGTCCTCCTACGAGCAGTACTTC. The encoded protein is CAIRSAGSSYEQYF.

The chain joins TRBV4-1 to TRBJ2-7; 11 bases agree with TRBD1. The V gene end was trimmed by 2 bases and the J gene end by 3 bases; junction bases not matched to a gene: 6. This CDR3 comprises 16 residues. CDR1 is MGHRA, CDR2 YSYEKL, per germline. The CDR3 spells CASSQPPGQGGYEQYF. The CDR3, as DNA: TGCGCCAGCAGCCAACCACCGGGACAGGGGGGCTACGAGCAGTACTTC.

V gene TRBV4-1 combines with J gene TRBJ2-7, with 9 bases matching TRBD2. Germline V lookup: CDR1 MGHRA, CDR2 YSYEKL. This CDR3 is built from 16 residues. J was trimmed by 4 bases and V by 0 bases; bases with no gene match: 7. CDR3 region: CASSQDLAGGRYEQYF. The CDR3, as DNA: TGCGCCAGCAGCCAAGATCTGGCGGGAGGGAGGTACGAGCAGTACTTC.